This T cell receptor beta chain was obtained from a study of tumor-infiltrating lymphocytes in primary liver carcinoma. Study-wide context: Men and women, 30 to 69 years of age, made up the patients. Read depth, roughly 3.65 to 7.13 million productive TCRbeta reads, did not differ significantly between tissues.

The CDR3 is 13 residues long. About this clonotype: At one end the junction does not follow the germline gene, possibly because of a read error.

TCR beta cDNA came from 400 to 500 ng total RNA, primed with a constant-region primer. Libraries of TCR beta came from three nested multiplex PCR rounds with slightly modified ARM-PCR. Investigators reported that the first two PCR rounds, at around 11 cycles each, used TRBV1-TRBV30 forward primers with a C-beta reverse primer. One entry per CDR3 protein, called by TCRdb with MiXCR from the multiplex PCR reads. The data show roughly 20,000 distinct CDR3 sequences, approximately 79% seen once. Co-extraction yielded RNA and DNA from around 20-30 mg of unsorted bulk tissue. Researchers took samples from five separate regions of each tumor.

The sample taken for sequencing was liver tumor tissue from sampling region 4. Indicated subset: tumor region T4, right-lateral pole. The receptor comes from a woman aged 30 to 39 with primary liver carcinoma and hepatitis B virus infection. The chain combines TRBV12-3 or TRBV12-4 with TRBJ1-1; D is unresolved. The DNA of the CDR3 is TGTGCCATCAGTCGGCCGGTGAACAATGAAGCTTTCTTT. It specifies CAISRPVNNEAFF.